These 29 T cell receptor beta chains came from one sample sequenced in a study of human T cells and chemical hapten exposure. TCRdb ran MiXCR on the RACE reads and lists one entry per CDR3 protein. The data hold around 360,000 distinct CDR3 sequences, with 6% to 7% observed a single time. Time point meaning: patch test 2, 6 weeks after DPC sensitization. Treatment here: therapeutic diphenylcyclopropenone sensitization with weekly scalp DPC. This material consisted of whole blood, taken in connection with sensitization to the hapten diphenylcyclopropenone (DPC). The receptors were sampled from a young woman with alopecia areata. Some clones in this sample may be carry-over from other donors' samples.

This clonotype occurred a few times. The chain carries TRBV6-2 or TRBV6-3 and TRBJ2-3; D remains unclear. V was cut by 2 bases and J by 7 bases, with 10 bases left in between. CDR1 and CDR2 from the germline V gene are MNHEY and SVGEGT. The CDR3 is 13 residues long. The CDR3 nucleotides read TGTGCCAGCAGTTACCCCCCAGCGAATACGCAGTATTTT. Translation gives CASSYPPANTQYF.

This chain uses TRBV5-1 with TRBJ2-5; D may be TRBD1 or TRBD2 (6 bases each). The CDR3 consists of 15 residues. The V gene lost 0 bases and the J gene lost 4 bases, with 13 bases spanning the gap. Germline V gene lookup returns CDR1 SGHRS and CDR2 YFSETQ. The CDR3 region is CASSLEAQGGETQYF. The CDR3 DNA reads TGCGCCAGCAGCTTGGAAGCACAGGGAGGAGAGACCCAGTACTTC.

This clonotype showed up many times. The chain couples TRBV6-2 or TRBV6-3 to TRBJ1-4, with D unresolved. Germline V gives CDR1 MNHEY, CDR2 SVGEGT. V was shortened by 6 bases and J by 8 bases, with 10 bases between the two germline ends. This CDR3 is built from 12 residues. As DNA, the CDR3 is TGTGCCAGCAGCATCGAGGCGGAAAAACTGTTTTTT. Residues: CASSIEAEKLFF.

This clonotype was counted at least ten times. The J gene is TRBJ1-4, the V gene TRBV6-2 or TRBV6-3; a possible D gene is TRBD1 (6 bases). Germline CDR1 MNHEY, CDR2 SVGEGT. V shed 4 bases and J shed 8 bases, with 14 bases lying between them. The CDR3 is 14 amino acids. CDR3 residues: CASSFPDRPEKLFF. In DNA form, the CDR3 reads TGTGCCAGCAGTTTTCCGGACAGACCCGAAAAACTGTTTTTT.

This clonotype has ten or more counts. The chain carries TRBV12-3 or TRBV12-4 and TRBJ1-6; 8 bases line up with TRBD1. Trimming removed 5 bases from V and 3 bases from J; junction bases left unmatched: 6. The CDR3 totals 16 residues. The CDR3 nucleotides are TGTGCCAGCAGTGTCGCAGGGGGCAGCTATAATTCACCCCTCCACTTT. Its translation is CASSVAGGSYNSPLHF.

In regard to this clonotype: This may arise from a read error, as a much more abundant clone is one base away. The chain carries TRBV12-3 or TRBV12-4 and TRBJ1-2; 9 positions agree with TRBD1. The CDR3 is 17 amino acids. With V trimmed by 5 bases and J by 3 bases, 13 bases remained unmatched. The CDR3: CASSRRGQGLTDYGYTF. DNA for the CDR3: TGTGCCAGCAGTCGGCGGGGACAGGGCCTTACTGACTATGGCTACACCTTC.

The chain combines TRBV6-1 with TRBJ2-3, with D unclear. V lost 0 bases and J 5 bases, leaving 12 bases between the germline ends. Germline V gene data show CDR1 as MNHNS and CDR2 as SASEGT. The CDR3 runs 15 residues. CDR3: CASSEATRFLDTQYF. DNA of the CDR3: TGTGCCAGCAGTGAAGCTACCCGGTTTTTAGATACGCAGTATTTT.

This clonotype was detected a few times. The chain couples TRBV4-3 to TRBJ2-3; maybe TRBD1 (5 bases). The CDR3 is made up of 15 amino acids. The V gene's germline CDR1 is LGHNA and CDR2 YSLEER. V was cut by 3 bases and J by 3 bases, with 13 bases left in between. This CDR3 reads CASSQVRTPTDTQYF. The CDR3 DNA is TGCGCCAGCAGCCAGGTCAGGACACCGACAGATACGCAGTATTTT.

The V gene is TRBV10-3, the J gene TRBJ2-3, with a tentative D call TRBD2 (6 bases). The germline CDR1 and CDR2 sequences are ENHRY and SYGVKD. The CDR3 length is 14 residues. Trimming stripped 11 bases from V and 2 bases from J, with 17 bases between. Here the CDR3 DNA reads TGTGCCTCCGGGGAGGATAAAACCACAGATACGCAGTATTTT. This translates into CASGEDKTTDTQYF.

This clonotype has a count of ten or more. The chain links TRBV27 to TRBJ1-6; D is perhaps TRBD1 (5 bases). CDR3 size: 16 residues. Germline loops: CDR1 MNHEY, CDR2 SMNVEV (reference sequence). The V and J ends lost 3 bases and 8 bases respectively, with 17 bases between them. The chain's CDR3 is CASSLRRGLGDSPLHF. The CDR3 DNA sequence: TGTGCCAGCAGTTTGAGGAGGGGTTTAGGGGATTCACCCCTCCACTTT.

V usage is TRBV21-1 and J usage is TRBJ1-3; TRBD1 is the table's D call, not checked against the DNA. TRBV21-1 is a documented pseudogene. The CDR3 is made up of 16 amino acids. DNA for the CDR3: TGTGCCAGCAGCACGGTCCAAGGGGGCTCTGGAAACACCATATATTTT. This sequence encodes CASSTVQGGSGNTIYF.

The chain has TRBV5-1 and TRBJ1-4; 8 positions match TRBD1. With V trimmed by 2 bases and J by 0 bases, 24 bases remained unmatched. The length of the CDR3 is 23 residues. Germline CDR1 SGHRS, CDR2 YFSETQ. CDR3 amino acids: CASSFRGATVIKDRAATNEKLFF. CDR3 in DNA: TGCGCCAGCAGCTTTAGGGGGGCAACCGTAATAAAGGACAGGGCTGCAACTAATGAAAAACTGTTTTTT.

The sample holds many counts of this clonotype. The chain links TRBV6-2 or TRBV6-3 to TRBJ2-3, with D perhaps TRBD2 (5 bases). The V gene's germline CDR1 is MNHEY and CDR2 SVGEGT. The CDR3 covers 14 residues. The V and J ends lost 6 bases and 6 bases respectively, with 16 bases between them. CDR3 loop: CASSTTRLGDTQYF. In DNA form, the CDR3 reads TGTGCCAGCAGCACTACTAGGCTGGGCGATACGCAGTATTTT.

This clonotype has at least ten counts. The rearrangement links TRBV6-6 to TRBJ1-4; D possibly corresponds to TRBD1 (6 bases). The V gene lost 2 bases and the J gene lost 8 bases, with 18 bases spanning the gap. This CDR3 region has 16 residues. CDR1 is MNHNY and CDR2 is SVGAGI in the germline V gene (reference sequence). The CDR3 region has the DNA TGTGCCAGCAGTTACATAAACGGGGGCGCGGGGGAAAAACTGTTTTTT. Protein product: CASSYINGGAGEKLFF.

This clonotype was picked up many times. The DNA of the CDR3 is TGCGCCAGCAGCCAAGATGGGGGGGGGTACAATGAGCAGTTCTTC. It codes for CASSQDGGGYNEQFF. The chain links TRBV4-3 to TRBJ2-1; 7 bases match TRBD2. With V trimmed by 0 bases and J by 4 bases, 3 bases remained unmatched. The CDR3 is 15 amino acids. Germline CDR1 reads LGHNA; CDR2 reads YSLEER.

This clonotype showed up just a few times. The chain employs TRBV7-9 and TRBJ2-3; 9 nucleotides agree with TRBD2. The V segment lost 4 bases and the J segment 5 bases; nucleotides outside the gene matches: 10. CDR1 and CDR2 from the germline V gene are SEHNR and FQNEAQ (reference sequence). The CDR3 covers 16 residues. DNA for the CDR3: TGTGCCAGCAGCTCCTCTGGCGGGGGGGCTAGAGATACGCAGTATTTT. Its protein is CASSSSGGGARDTQYF.

The V and J genes are TRBV4-3 and TRBJ1-4; D gene unclear. Per the germline V gene, CDR1 is LGHNA and CDR2 is YSLEER. Deletions cut 4 bases from V and 4 bases from J, with 16 bases between. This CDR3 region has 16 residues. In DNA form, the CDR3 reads TGCGCCAGCAGCCGCGTGGACGGAGGTTTTAATGAAAAACTGTTTTTT. It codes for CASSRVDGGFNEKLFF.

The chain recombines TRBV6-4 with TRBJ2-5, with D perhaps matching TRBD2 (6 bases). The CDR3 spans 14 residues. The ends were cut back, 4 bases at V and 9 bases at J, with 18 bases in the middle. The germline CDR1 and CDR2 sequences are MRHNA and SNTAGT. The DNA of the CDR3 is TGTGCCAGCAGTGCGGGGCTACACCGCGGGGCCCAGTACTTC. Its protein product is CASSAGLHRGAQYF.

V usage is TRBV5-4 and J usage is TRBJ2-2; 11 bases align to TRBD1. With 4 bases clipped from V and 5 bases from J, the junction kept 4 bases outside the gene matches. CDR3 length: 15 amino acids. Germline CDR1 is SGHNT and CDR2 is YYREEE (reference sequence). This chain's CDR3 is CASSSRDRGTGELFF. The CDR3 region has the DNA TGTGCCAGCAGCAGCCGGGACAGGGGGACCGGGGAGCTGTTTTTT.

The J gene is TRBJ1-6, the V gene TRBV2; D is unclear. Trimming stripped 1 base from V and 6 bases from J, with 10 bases between. The CDR3 totals 15 residues. Germline V lookup: CDR1 SNHLY, CDR2 FYNNEI. As DNA, the CDR3 is TGTGCCAGCAGTGAAGAGGCAGGAAGTAATTCACCCCTCCACTTT. Translating it yields CASSEEAGSNSPLHF.

A note on this clonotype: This clone may be a read error of a much larger clone one base away. The gene calls are TRBV28 and TRBJ2-7; 10 nucleotides match TRBD2. Unmatched junction bases numbered 5, after V lost 10 bases and J lost 2 bases. The CDR3 is 13 amino acids. Germline V gene data show CDR1 as MDHEN and CDR2 as SYDVKM. As DNA, the CDR3 is TGTGCCATCTGGACTAGCGGAACCTACGAGCAGTACTTC. It yields the protein CAIWTSGTYEQYF. Complete variable domain (other parts from reference TRBV28 and TRBJ2-7): DVKVTQSSRYLVKRTGEKVFLECVQDMDHENMFWYRQDPGLGLRLIYFSYDVKMKEKGDIPEGYSVSREKKERFSLILESASTNQTSMYLCAIWTSGTYEQYFGPGTRLTVT.

Remarks on this clonotype: A read error is possible here, since a much larger clone lies one base away. The J gene is TRBJ2-1, the V gene TRBV28; 10 nucleotides line up with TRBD2. The CDR3 runs 15 residues. The V segment lost 5 bases and the J segment 4 bases; nucleotides outside the gene matches: 5. CDR1 is MDHEN, CDR2 SYDVKM, per germline. The CDR3 bases are TGTGCCAGCAGTCTTAGCGGGGGGTGTTACAATGAGCAGTTCTTC. Protein sequence: CASSLSGGCYNEQFF. The full variable domain, completed using reference TRBV28 and TRBJ2-1, is DVKVTQSSRYLVKRTGEKVFLECVQDMDHENMFWYRQDPGLGLRLIYFSYDVKMKEKGDIPEGYSVSREKKERFSLILESASTNQTSMYLCASSLSGGCYNEQFFGPGTRLTVL.

This clonotype showed up just a few times. The V call is TRBV6-6, the J call TRBJ1-2; D uncertain. Germline CDR1 and CDR2: MNHNY and SVGAGI (reference sequence). V was trimmed by 6 bases and J by 8 bases, leaving 10 bases between them. The CDR3 loop spans 11 amino acids. The CDR3 bases are TGTGCCAGCAGGAGTAATAGAGGCTACACCTTC. This gives the protein CASRSNRGYTF.

CDR3 region: CASSPTRTRSEQYF. The CDR3 nucleotides are TGTGCCAGCAGCCCGACCCGGACGAGGAGTGAGCAGTACTTC. The V and J genes are TRBV6-5 and TRBJ2-1, with no clear D. Near its end, the DNA agrees better with TRBJ2-7, so the J call may be wrong. Germline-derived CDR1 and CDR2 are MNHEY and SVGAGI. The length of the CDR3 is 14 residues.

This clonotype was seen ten or more times. This rearrangement joins TRBV6-5 to TRBJ1-1; 9 bases agree with TRBD1. Per the germline V gene, CDR1 is MNHEY and CDR2 is SVGAGI. The V segment lost 6 bases and the J segment 4 bases; nucleotides outside the gene matches: 3. CDR3 length: 13 residues. The DNA for the CDR3 is TGTGCCAGCAGGTGGGACAGGGCCACTGAAGCTTTCTTT. Amino acid sequence: CASRWDRATEAFF.

This clonotype was found a few times. This rearrangement joins TRBV18 to TRBJ1-2, with D possibly matching TRBD1 (6 bases). Trimming shortened V by 2 bases and J by 6 bases, and 13 bases separated the two germline ends. The CDR3 spans 14 residues. The germline V gene has CDR1 KGHSH and CDR2 LQKENI. The CDR3 spells CASSPAETGHGYTF. Written as DNA, the CDR3 is TGTGCCAGCTCACCAGCTGAGACAGGACATGGCTACACCTTC.

This chain joins TRBV28 and TRBJ1-6, with D unresolved. CDR3 length equals 16 residues. The germline V and J ends were trimmed by 7 bases and 5 bases, with 18 bases remaining between them. The V gene's germline CDR1 is MDHEN and CDR2 SYDVKM. CDR3 nucleotides: TGTGCCAGCACCTCAGGTCCAACGAGAAATAATTCACCCCTCCACTTT. Translating it yields CASTSGPTRNNSPLHF. Variable domain in full (rest from reference TRBV28 and TRBJ1-6): DVKVTQSSRYLVKRTGEKVFLECVQDMDHENMFWYRQDPGLGLRLIYFSYDVKMKEKGDIPEGYSVSREKKERFSLILESASTNQTSMYLCASTSGPTRNNSPLHFGNGTRLTVT.

This clonotype was recorded many times. The chain combines TRBV13 with TRBJ1-2; no clear D gene. The CDR3 runs 14 residues. Germline-derived CDR1 and CDR2 are PRHDT and FYEKMQ (reference sequence). With 0 bases removed from V and 8 bases from J, the gap between germline ends came to 13 bases. The chain's CDR3 is CASSLGWVIEGYTF. Here the CDR3 DNA reads TGTGCCAGCAGCTTAGGATGGGTGATCGAGGGCTACACCTTC.

This clonotype was seen at least ten times. This chain links TRBV6-5 with TRBJ1-6, with D possibly TRBD1 on 5 matching bases. CDR3 length: 14 residues. Germline values: CDR1 MNHEY, CDR2 SVGAGI. Trimming pared 2 bases from V and 6 bases from J, leaving 8 bases between. CDR3 in DNA: TGTGCCAGCAGTTACAGGGGCCGTAATTCACCCCTCCACTTT. It translates to CASSYRGRNSPLHF.